This entry features one T cell receptor (beta chain) sequence. The antigen is unknown. Trimming took 2 bases from V and 0 from J; bases not matched to a gene: 4. The CDR3 loop spans 15 amino acids. Germline V lookup: CDR1 SGDLS, CDR2 YYNGEE. The entry originates in a study of graft-versus-host responses after intestinal transplantation. Across the whole study: In this cohort, recipients had multivisceral, liver-intestinal, or isolated intestinal transplants. Induction with anti-thymocyte globulin, then tacrolimus and steroids for around three years, was given to all recipients.

Findings of the study overall: Allografts carried high graft-versus-host to host-versus-graft clonal ratios in patients having graft-donor T cell macrochimerism. GvH clones were identified in recipient marrow, with some first appearing in ileum or blood.

Profiled with immunoSEQ multiplex PCR; TCRdb holds only in-frame clones, not every one. The table shows about 100,000 clones, with about 90% occurring only once. V and J are TRBV9 and TRBJ1-1; 7 bases agree with TRBD1. The source material was unstimulated CD4+ T cells sorted from spleen or lymph node cells, sampled before transplant. This receptor was identified in a human donor who was the organ donor for an intestinal transplant. The CDR3 DNA sequence: TGTGCCAGCAGCGTGGGGACAGTCCTGAACACTGAAGCTTTCTTT. As protein: CASSVGTVLNTEAFF.